The clone carrying this T cell receptor (beta chain) showed up just once. This CDR3 is built from 15 residues. The V gene's germline CDR1 is ENHRY and CDR2 SYGVKD. V gave up 6 bases and J gave up 7 bases, with 16 bases separating them. Clones were sequenced by immunoSEQ multiplex PCR, and TCRdb holds only the in-frame ones, with some missing. Among 60,000 to 65,000 clones listed, about 90% were seen once. The data belong to a study of T cell changes during pregnancy in multiple sclerosis. The rearrangement joins TRBV10-3 to TRBJ1-6, with D unresolved. The starting material was peripheral blood, obtained in the second trimester of pregnancy. The clonotype comes from a female donor in good health, enrolled as a control in a pregnancy study. CDR3 region: CAIRGPDGINSPLHF. CDR3 coding DNA: TGTGCCATCAGGGGCCCTGACGGAATCAATTCACCCCTCCACTTT.